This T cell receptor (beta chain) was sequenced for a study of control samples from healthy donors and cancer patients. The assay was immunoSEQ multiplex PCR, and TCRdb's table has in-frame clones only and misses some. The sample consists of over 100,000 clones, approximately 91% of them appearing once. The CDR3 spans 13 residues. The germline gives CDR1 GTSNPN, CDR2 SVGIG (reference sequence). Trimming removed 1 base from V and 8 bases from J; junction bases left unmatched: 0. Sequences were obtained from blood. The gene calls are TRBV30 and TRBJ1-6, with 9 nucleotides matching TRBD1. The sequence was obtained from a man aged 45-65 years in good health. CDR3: CAWSGTGDSPLHF. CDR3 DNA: TGTGCCTGGAGTGGGACAGGGGATTCACCCCTCCACTTT.